The next 16 T cell receptor beta chains were all read from a single sample in a study of spatial heterogeneity in lung cancer. Time point of the sample: sample taken at primary tumor resection. The input material, whole RNA from tumor, nontumor lung or frozen PBMC, was sequenced unsorted. TCRdb reprocessed the 5' RACE reads via MiXCR and lists one record per CDR3 protein. The data hold roughly 3,000 distinct CDR3 sequences, with around 12% observed a single time. The sequences come from normal lung tissue next to the tumor, collected at surgery. These receptors originate from a male donor with early-stage non-small cell lung cancer.

This clonotype was picked up many times. The chain couples TRBV12-3 or TRBV12-4 to TRBJ2-2, with 9 bases identical to TRBD1. Germline trimming cut 8 bases from V and 3 bases from J; bases unmatched to any gene: 10. CDR3 length: 16 residues. CDR3 in amino acids: CASGLRDRAYTGELFF. The DNA of the CDR3 is TGTGCCAGCGGCCTCCGGGACAGGGCTTACACCGGGGAGCTGTTTTTT.

This clonotype was recorded many times. V and J are TRBV5-4 and TRBJ2-3; maybe TRBD1 (6 bases). Germline CDR1 and CDR2: SGHNT and YYREEE (reference sequence). CDR3 length: 15 amino acids. V gave up 6 bases and J gave up 1 base, with 15 bases separating them. CDR3 amino acids: CASNPEQGGTDTQYF. The CDR3 nucleotides read TGTGCCAGCAACCCCGAACAGGGCGGCACAGATACGCAGTATTTT. Full variable domain (rest looked up from reference TRBV5-4 and TRBJ2-3): ETGVTQSPTHLIKTRGQQVTLRCSSQSGHNTVSWYQQALGQGPQFIFQYYREEENGRGNFPPRFSGLQFPNYSSELNVNALELDDSALYLCASNPEQGGTDTQYFGPGTRLTVL.

By share, this clonotype counts as medium-sized (0.01 to 0.1%). DNA of the CDR3: TGTGCCAGCAGCCGGGACAGGGGGCATACCGGGGAGCTGTTTTTT. It yields the protein CASSRDRGHTGELFF. The chain is built from TRBV12-3 or TRBV12-4 and TRBJ2-2, with 12 bases matching TRBD1. The CDR3 is 15 residues long. Trimming took 6 bases from V and 5 from J; bases not matched to a gene: 4.

By sample share, this clonotype is medium-sized. The genes are TRBV6-2 or TRBV6-3 and TRBJ1-2; 7 bases are shared with TRBD1. The CDR3 loop spans 11 amino acids. Germline trimming cut 6 bases from V and 13 bases from J; bases unmatched to any gene: 8. Germline V gives CDR1 MNHEY, CDR2 SVGEGT. CDR3 nucleotide sequence: TGTGCCAGCAGCCAAGGACAGGCCTTCACCTTC. This encodes CASSQGQAFTF.

Ten or more counts support this clonotype. Germline and junction disagree at one end, which may indicate a read error. The genes are TRBV24-1 and TRBJ2-2, with 7 nucleotides matching TRBD1. Per the germline V gene, CDR1 is KGHDR and CDR2 is SFDVKD. The CDR3 sequence is 15 residues long. The CDR3 DNA reads as TGTGCCACCAGTGATTCGGACAGGAACACCAGGGAGCTGTTTTTT. As protein: CATSDSDRNTRELFF.

This clonotype is medium-sized (0.01 to 0.1%) by share. J is TRBJ2-5 and V is TRBV15; 12 bases are shared with TRBD2. The CDR3 covers 14 residues. The germline V gene has CDR1 LNHNV and CDR2 YYDKDF (reference sequence). Trimming at V came to 8 bases and at J to 5 bases, leaving 6 bases not matched to a gene. CDR3 nucleotide sequence: TGTGCCACCCGCGGACTAGCGGGATTTGAGACCCAGTACTTC. Translated, it gives CATRGLAGFETQYF.

In its sample, this clonotype ranks as medium-sized (0.01 to 0.1%). The chain links TRBV18 to TRBJ2-7, with D tentatively TRBD2 (5 bases). The CDR3 spans 17 residues. V was clipped by 3 bases and J by 4 bases, with 22 bases between them. Germline loops: CDR1 KGHSH, CDR2 LQKENI. The CDR3 sequence is CASSPAILRARPYEQYF. The DNA for the CDR3 is TGTGCCAGCTCACCGGCCATCCTGAGGGCCCGCCCTTACGAGCAGTACTTC.

This clonotype was observed at least ten times. The genes are TRBV19 and TRBJ2-1, with 7 bases that match TRBD2. Germline trimming cut 10 bases from V and 4 bases from J; bases unmatched to any gene: 13. Germline V gives CDR1 LNHDA, CDR2 SQIVND (reference sequence). The CDR3 contains 15 residues. Here the CDR3 reads CAISPSASGYNEQFF. The CDR3 region has the DNA TGTGCCATTTCACCCTCGGCTAGCGGTTACAATGAGCAGTTCTTC.

This clonotype is medium-sized in the sample. This chain connects TRBV7-2 to TRBJ2-3; possible D gene TRBD2, 6 bases. The CDR3 totals 14 residues. Between the trimmed V and J ends, which lost 4 bases and 5 bases, there was a span of 13 bases. The germline V gene encodes CDR1 SGHTA and CDR2 FQGNSA. The CDR3 sequence is CASSWGLERDTQYF. The CDR3 DNA sequence: TGTGCCAGCAGCTGGGGACTGGAGAGAGATACGCAGTATTTT.

This clonotype was seen many times. This rearrangement joins TRBV29-1 to TRBJ2-3; D could derive from TRBD1 or TRBD2 (7 bases each). Germline V gene lookup returns CDR1 SQVTM and CDR2 ANQGSEA. The CDR3 is 17 amino acids. V dropped 1 base and J dropped 2 bases, with 19 bases sitting between them. For the CDR3, the DNA is TGCAGCGTTGAAGGGGGGGAGGGACAGCTATCCACAGATACGCAGTATTTT. This sequence encodes CSVEGGEGQLSTDTQYF.

Notes on this clonotype: A read error is possible here, since a much larger clone lies one base away. V and J are TRBV3-1 and TRBJ1-3; unclear D gene. The CDR3 totals 15 residues. Germline CDR1 reads LGHDT; CDR2 reads YNNKEL (reference sequence). Here the CDR3 DNA reads TGTGCCAGCAGCCAAGGGCAGGCCTCTGGAAACTCCATATATTTT. As protein: CASSQGQASGNSIYF.

This clonotype counts as medium-sized. The V call is TRBV7-9, the J call TRBJ2-5; unclear D gene. Trimming shortened V by 5 bases and J by 4 bases, and 14 bases separated the two germline ends. Germline lookup yields CDR1 SEHNR and CDR2 FQNEAQ (reference sequence). This CDR3 comprises 14 residues. In DNA, the CDR3 is TGTGCCAGCAGCCCAGGCCAGATAATAGAGACCCAGTACTTC. Translation: CASSPGQIIETQYF. Complete variable domain (other parts from reference TRBV7-9 and TRBJ2-5): DTGVSQNPRHKITKRGQNVTFRCDPISEHNRLYWYRQTLGQGPEFLTYFQNEAQLEKSRLLSDRFSAERPKGSFSTLEIQRTEQGDSAMYLCASSPGQIIETQYFGPGTRLLVL.

This clonotype was seen ten or more times. The chain uses TRBV6-5 and TRBJ2-7, with D hard to call. The germline V gene encodes CDR1 MNHEY and CDR2 SVGAGI. This CDR3 is 14 amino acids long. The V end was cut by 6 bases, the J end by 0 bases, with 12 bases between. The CDR3 DNA reads TGTGCCAGCAGGAGAAACGTGCTCTCCTACGAGCAGTACTTC. Amino acid sequence: CASRRNVLSYEQYF.

The gene calls are TRBV9 and TRBJ2-2; no definite D call. Germline values: CDR1 SGDLS, CDR2 YYNGEE. The V end was cut by 0 bases, the J end by 7 bases, with 10 bases between. This CDR3 contains 14 residues. CDR3 sequence: CASSVASGGGELFF. DNA for the CDR3: TGTGCCAGCAGCGTAGCTTCGGGTGGCGGGGAGCTGTTTTTT.

The sample holds many counts of this clonotype. This sequence joins TRBV11-2 and TRBJ2-1; TRBD2 agrees at 11 bases. CDR1 and CDR2 (germline): SGHAT, FQNNGV. V lost 4 bases, J lost 3 bases, and 2 bases stayed unmatched. This CDR3 comprises 15 residues. The CDR3 coding sequence is TGTGCCAGCAGCTCCCTAGCGGGAGGCTACAATGAGCAGTTCTTC. It codes for CASSSLAGGYNEQFF.

This sequence joins TRBV7-8 and TRBJ2-3; D may be TRBD1 (5 bases). This CDR3 is built from 16 residues. V lost 2 bases and J 2 bases, leaving 14 bases between the germline ends. Germline V gene data show CDR1 as SGHVS and CDR2 as FQNEAQ. The CDR3 DNA reads as TGTGCCAGCAGCTTATTCAGGGCCCGAGACACAGATACGCAGTATTTT. Amino acids: CASSLFRARDTDTQYF. The variable domain in full, with the rest retrieved from reference TRBV7-8 and TRBJ2-3, is GAGVSQSPRYKVAKRGQDVALRCDPISGHVSLFWYQQALGQGPEFLTYFQNEAQLDKSGLPSDRFFAERPEGSVSTLKIQRTQQEDSAVYLCASSLFRARDTDTQYFGPGTRLTVL.